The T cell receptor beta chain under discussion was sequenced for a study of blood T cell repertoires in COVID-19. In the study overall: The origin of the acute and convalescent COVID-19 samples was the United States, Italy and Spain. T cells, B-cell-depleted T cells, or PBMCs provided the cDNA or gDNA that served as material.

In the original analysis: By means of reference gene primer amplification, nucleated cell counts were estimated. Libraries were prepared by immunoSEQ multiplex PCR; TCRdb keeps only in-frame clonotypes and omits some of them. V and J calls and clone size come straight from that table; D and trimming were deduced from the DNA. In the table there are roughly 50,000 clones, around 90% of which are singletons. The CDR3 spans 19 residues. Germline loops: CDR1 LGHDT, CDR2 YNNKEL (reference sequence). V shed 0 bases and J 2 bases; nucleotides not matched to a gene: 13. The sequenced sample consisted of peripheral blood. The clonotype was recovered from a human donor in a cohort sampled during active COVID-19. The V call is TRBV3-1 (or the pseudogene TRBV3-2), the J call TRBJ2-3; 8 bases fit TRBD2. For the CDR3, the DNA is TGTGCCAGCAGCCAAGATCGGGTCGGGGGGGCACACGACACAGATACGCAGTATTTT. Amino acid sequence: CASSQDRVGGAHDTDTQYF.